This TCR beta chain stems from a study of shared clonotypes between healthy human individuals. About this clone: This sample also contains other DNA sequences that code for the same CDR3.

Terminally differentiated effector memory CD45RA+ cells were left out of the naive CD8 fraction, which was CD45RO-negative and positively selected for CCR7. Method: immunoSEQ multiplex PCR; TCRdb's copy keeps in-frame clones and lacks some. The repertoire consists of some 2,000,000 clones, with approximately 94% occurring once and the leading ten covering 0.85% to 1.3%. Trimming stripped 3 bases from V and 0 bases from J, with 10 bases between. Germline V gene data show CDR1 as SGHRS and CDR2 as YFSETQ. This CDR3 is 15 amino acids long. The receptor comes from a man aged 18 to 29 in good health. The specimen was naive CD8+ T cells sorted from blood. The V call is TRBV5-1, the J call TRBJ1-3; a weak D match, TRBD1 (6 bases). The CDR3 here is CASSWDITSGNTIYF. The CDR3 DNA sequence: TGCGCCAGCAGCTGGGACATCACCTCTGGAAACACCATATATTTT.